This entry lists 17 T cell receptor beta chains sequenced from one sample in a study of blood T cell repertoires in COVID-19. Clones were sequenced by immunoSEQ multiplex PCR, and TCRdb holds only the in-frame ones, with some missing. The profile covers about 130,000 clones, with about 76% appearing a single time and 5% taken by the ten largest. Sequenced: peripheral blood. The source is a woman between 65 and 79 years old with COVID-19, enrolled during active disease.

This chain links TRBV7-2 with TRBJ2-5, with D perhaps matching TRBD2 (7 bases). Looked up from germline, CDR1 is SGHTA and CDR2 is FQGNSA. The V end was cut by 2 bases, the J end by 0 bases, with 13 bases between. This CDR3 is 16 amino acids long. In nucleotides, the CDR3 is TGTGCCAGCAGCTTATCCCGCGGGGGCTACCAAGAGACCCAGTACTTC. This sequence encodes CASSLSRGGYQETQYF.

The V call is TRBV7-8, the J call TRBJ1-4; a weak D match, TRBD1 (6 bases). V was shortened by 7 bases and J by 8 bases, with 17 bases between the two germline ends. The CDR3 is made up of 14 amino acids. Germline-derived CDR1 and CDR2 are SGHVS and FQNEAQ. CDR3 sequence: CASTKNRAGEKLFF. CDR3 coding DNA: TGTGCCAGCACCAAAAACAGGGCAGGGGAAAAACTGTTTTTT.

The chain carries TRBV6-4 and TRBJ2-7, with D maybe TRBD1 (6 bases). Between the trimmed V and J ends, which lost 1 base and 1 base, there was a span of 14 bases. The CDR3 is 16 residues long. Per the germline V gene, CDR1 is MRHNA and CDR2 is SNTAGT. In DNA form, the CDR3 reads TGTGCCAGCAGTGACTTGCTTGGCAGGGGATCCTACGAGCAGTACTTC. Its protein product is CASSDLLGRGSYEQYF.

The chain couples TRBV21-1 to TRBJ1-2; no check of the table's D call, TRBD1, against the DNA was made. TRBV21-1 has pseudogene status. The CDR3 is 15 residues long. In nucleotides, the CDR3 is TGTGCCAGCAGCGAACCTTCTACAGGGGAGGATGGCTACACCTTC. Translated: CASSEPSTGEDGYTF.

The chain couples TRBV29-1 to TRBJ1-1; D remains ambiguous. The V gene lost 6 bases and the J gene lost 0 bases, with 8 bases spanning the gap. CDR3 length: 12 amino acids. Germline V gives CDR1 SQVTM, CDR2 ANQGSEA. The CDR3 loop is CSVIELNTEAFF. The CDR3, as DNA: TGCAGCGTCATCGAGCTGAACACTGAAGCTTTCTTT.

The chain is built from TRBV7-9 and TRBJ1-1, with TRBD1 identical over 8 bases. The germline gives CDR1 SEHNR, CDR2 FQNEAQ (reference sequence). V was pared by 5 bases and J by 5 bases, with 7 bases of the junction left unmatched. The CDR3 has 14 amino acids. Here the CDR3 reads CASSPGQGTTEAFF. DNA of the CDR3: TGTGCCAGCAGCCCCGGACAGGGAACGACTGAAGCTTTCTTT.

The chain uses TRBV6-5 and TRBJ1-1, with TRBD1 matching 8 bases. Unmatched junction bases numbered 11, after V lost 8 bases and J lost 9 bases. This CDR3 has 13 residues. Germline V gives CDR1 MNHEY, CDR2 SVGAGI. In DNA, the CDR3 is TGTGCCAGCCGATACTTAGGACAGGGTAAAGCTTTCTTT. The encoded protein is CASRYLGQGKAFF.

The genes are TRBV9 and TRBJ2-3, with 8 bases that match TRBD2. Germline trimming cut 2 bases from V and 5 bases from J; bases unmatched to any gene: 4. CDR1 SGDLS and CDR2 YYNGEE come from the germline V gene. The CDR3 consists of 14 residues. The CDR3 here is CASSVSGMQDTQYF. For the CDR3, the DNA is TGTGCCAGCAGCGTTAGCGGGATGCAAGATACGCAGTATTTT.

The chain links TRBV30 to TRBJ2-4, with D uncertain. The CDR3 contains 13 residues. Germline CDR1 and CDR2: GTSNPN and SVGIG (reference sequence). V lost 1 base and J 4 bases, leaving 8 bases between the germline ends. The CDR3 loop reads CAWSASRKNIQYF. For the CDR3, the DNA is TGTGCCTGGAGTGCTTCCCGTAAAAACATTCAGTACTTC.

V gene TRBV2 combines with J gene TRBJ2-7, with 9 bases identical to TRBD1. CDR3 size: 14 residues. The ends lost 8 bases at V and 4 bases at J; junction bases unmatched: 9. The germline CDR1 and CDR2 sequences are SNHLY and FYNNEI. The CDR3 sequence: CASPPGQGVYEQYF. As DNA, the CDR3 is TGTGCCAGCCCCCCGGGACAGGGAGTATACGAGCAGTACTTC.

This clone has just one count. The chain combines TRBV6-1 with TRBJ2-3; D not certain. There are 14 residues in the CDR3. Germline V gene lookup returns CDR1 MNHNS and CDR2 SASEGT. V was cut by 2 bases and J by 4 bases, with 10 bases left in between. The CDR3 is CASSERWRSDTQYF. DNA of the CDR3: TGTGCCAGCAGTGAACGGTGGCGGTCAGATACGCAGTATTTT.

This sequence joins TRBV11-2 and TRBJ2-6; 9 nucleotides match TRBD1. V was pared by 5 bases and J by 4 bases, with 9 bases of the junction left unmatched. Germline assignment: CDR1 SGHAT and CDR2 FQNNGV. The CDR3 totals 17 residues. The CDR3 is CASSHYRGRAGANVLTF. CDR3 nucleotides: TGTGCCAGCAGCCACTACAGGGGGCGCGCAGGGGCCAACGTCCTGACTTTC.

This chain connects TRBV7-3 to TRBJ1-6, with no clear D. The germline CDR1 and CDR2 sequences are SGHTA and FQGTGA. V lost 3 bases, J lost 10 bases, and 13 bases lay in between. The CDR3 sequence is 14 residues long. The DNA of the CDR3 is TGTGCCAGCAGCTTTGGAGGAGAAGCATCACCCCTCCACTTT. Translated, it gives CASSFGGEASPLHF.

The rearrangement uses TRBV19 and TRBJ2-5; 7 bases map to TRBD2. V was pared by 3 bases and J by 5 bases, with 9 bases of the junction left unmatched. The CDR3 runs 15 residues. The germline V gene encodes CDR1 LNHDA and CDR2 SQIVND (reference sequence). This CDR3 is CASSIGGSSWETQYF. CDR3 in DNA: TGTGCCAGTAGTATCGGGGGGTCTTCCTGGGAGACCCAGTACTTC.

This chain uses TRBV12-5 with TRBJ1-1; D is ambiguous. The CDR3 has 13 amino acids. The germline V gene encodes CDR1 LGHNT and CDR2 FRNRAP. V dropped 4 bases and J dropped 1 base, with 7 bases sitting between them. The CDR3 DNA reads TGTGCTAGTGGTTCGTCAGGGAACACTGAAGCTTTCTTT. The encoded protein is CASGSSGNTEAFF.

The rearrangement links TRBV18 to TRBJ1-1; unclear D gene. CDR3 length: 15 amino acids. Per germline, CDR1 KGHSH and CDR2 LQKENI. V was clipped by 2 bases and J by 5 bases, with 15 bases between them. CDR3: CASSPGHTRETEAFF. The CDR3 DNA reads TGTGCCAGCTCACCAGGGCACACCCGGGAGACTGAAGCTTTCTTT.

Written as DNA, the CDR3 is TGTGCCAGCAGCCAGACAATTCGGACAGGCTACGAGCAGTACTTC. As protein: CASSQTIRTGYEQYF. The chain couples TRBV2 to TRBJ2-7, with TRBD1 matching over 7 bases. V was clipped by 6 bases and J by 3 bases; unmatched bases: 11. CDR1 SNHLY and CDR2 FYNNEI come from the germline V gene. The CDR3 totals 15 residues. Together with reference TRBV2 and TRBJ2-7, the CDR3 gives the full variable domain: EPEVTQTPSHQVTQMGQEVILRCVPISNHLYFYWYRQILGQKVEFLVSFYNNEISEKSEIFDDQFSVERPDGSNFTLKIRSTKLEDSAMYFCASSQTIRTGYEQYFGPGTRLTVT.